Given below is one T cell receptor (beta chain) in context. Trimming pared 4 bases from V and 3 bases from J, leaving 19 bases between. CDR1 and CDR2 (germline): LNHDA, SQIVND (reference sequence). The CDR3 extends over 16 amino acids. The entry originates in a study of blood T cell repertoires in COVID-19. Turning to the study itself: Sample material is recorded as cDNA or gDNA derived from T cells, B-cell-depleted T cells, or PBMCs.

TCRdb's copy holds only in-frame clones and misses some; the assay was immunoSEQ multiplex PCR. Among 6,000 or so clones listed, around 84% were seen once. This TCR came from a human donor with active COVID-19. The donor label of this sample is uncertain. Sequencing input: peripheral blood. V is TRBV19 and J is TRBJ2-7; D perhaps matches TRBD2 (7 bases). The chain's CDR3 is CASSTRGGGGLYEQYF. The DNA for the CDR3 is TGTGCCAGTAGTACTAGGGGAGGGGGAGGTCTCTACGAGCAGTACTTC.